This is a list of T cell receptor beta chains from one sample in a study of regulatory T cells in long-lasting Graves disease. TCRdb reanalysed the multiplex PCR reads using MiXCR and keeps one entry per CDR3 protein. The repertoire holds 530,000 or so distinct CDR3 sequences, with 15% to 20% as singletons. These data were also reused for a study on T cells in Graves' hyperthyroidism and ophthalmopathy.

Sequenced here: peripheral blood mononuclear cells (PBMCs), sampled at new diagnosis, from a patient treated with antithyroid drugs. The source is a man between 18 and 29 years old with Graves disease. The conserved cysteine and the conserved F or W are not part of the CDR3 here.

CDR3,V
ASSMDGISGNTIY,TRBV5-1
ASSQNRDSPLEAF,TRBV4-1
ATSRGRDRGNTEAF,TRBV15
ASSRPMARVNTEAF,TRBV7-9
ASREGTSGYEQY,TRBV12-3/TRBV12-4
ASSPMGTGFYEQY,TRBV18
ASSQGMSAADTQY,TRBV4-2
SVETPNTEAF,TRBV29-1
ATRKEGLGAGELF,TRBV27
AGNPGQGYNEQF,TRBV2
ASSQDGGFISEKLF,TRBV3-1
ASSLEIGTNEQY,TRBV28
ASSTGGYGYT,TRBV19
ASSQEGLNTEAF,TRBV3-1
SAREPWQGANYGYT,TRBV20-1
ASRGAQETQY,TRBV7-9
AWSPDVRAF,TRBV30
ASSAPGQVGTGGYT,TRBV9
ASSPLRNYEQY,TRBV18
ASSALAGGHRRGEQF,TRBV9
ASSEWLAASSYNEQF,TRBV6-2/TRBV6-3
ASSALAGPLYEQY,TRBV7-3
ATSRPWGGQEQF,TRBV15
ASSNGRDTGELF,TRBV7-3
ASSQDGGRGKNIQY,TRBV4-2
SARDWGASSYEQY,TRBV20-1
AWSVRKTSGGDTQY,TRBV30
ASSTLAGAGGEQY,TRBV25-1
ASSVDEGYRNTIY,TRBV9
AWRTIQGPYAEAF,TRBV30
ASSSGLAGGHEQF,TRBV7-9
SASQRGTEAF,TRBV20-1
SVTGTSGIETQY,TRBV20-1
ASSSQPGRADTQY,TRBV7-6
ASSYGWEQY,TRBV6-2/TRBV6-3
ASSSDGVQGGHGYT,TRBV7-8
ASSHGPLAGVGNEQF,TRBV5-1
ATSRERGQGANTGELF,TRBV15
ASSWVRASGKASTDTQY,TRBV14
ASSHSTGNYEQY,TRBV3-1
ASSWTTSGVYEQY,TRBV5-6
ATSDNDRAGGHGYT,TRBV24-1
SARTEGSYEQY,TRBV20-1
ASSFGDGFDQPQH,TRBV7-8
ASSTATLGNTQY,TRBV19
ASQTGPRDEQY,TRBV5-1
ASSLRAGTAQRETQY,TRBV7-8
ASSYALAETYEQY,TRBV6-5